This TCR beta chain was found in a study of control samples from healthy donors and cancer patients. The CDR3 is 16 residues long. The germline CDR1 and CDR2 sequences are MNHNS and SASEGT. Trimming pared 1 base from V and 0 bases from J, leaving 7 bases between. The repertoire was sequenced with immunoSEQ multiplex PCR; TCRdb's copy has only in-frame clones and lacks some. The sample records 150,000 to 200,000 clones, 90% to 95% being singletons. This receptor was identified in a woman in her twenties or thirties in good health. This sequence joins TRBV6-1 and TRBJ1-6; D is ambiguous. The specimen was blood. The CDR3 DNA is TGTGCCAGCAGTGAAGACAGCAACTCCTATAATTCACCCCTCCACTTT. It encodes CASSEDSNSYNSPLHF.